A selection of T cell receptor beta chains follows, all from one sample in a study of T cell responses to AZD1222 COVID-19 vaccine. Clones were sequenced by immunoSEQ multiplex PCR, and TCRdb holds only the in-frame ones, with some missing. The table lists 130,000 or so clones, about 92% of them singletons. The sample here was peripheral blood, taken on day 0 of MenACWY control vaccination. The receptor source for this set is an adult in good health. Both conserved end residues are part of each CDR3. Each record gives: clone size, D gene, V gene, J gene, CDR3 length, CDR3 DNA, CDR3 protein. The D gene is left open where the match is weak. Size is stated for part of the rows, as once, few or many counts, or as a class when the clone is expanded.

-,-,TRBV4-2,TRBJ2-7,13,TGTGCCAGCAGCCAAGATAGGGGGTACGAGCAGTACTTC,CASSQDRGYEQYF
once,TRBD1,TRBV9,TRBJ2-7,16,TGTGCCAGCAGCGTATCCGGACAGGGATCTCTAGTCGAGCAGTACTTC,CASSVSGQGSLVEQYF
-,-,TRBV18,TRBJ2-7,14,TGTGCCAGCTCACCACGGCAGCTCTCCTACGAGCAGTACTTC,CASSPRQLSYEQYF
-,-,TRBV11-3,TRBJ2-1,13,TGTGCCAGCAGCGCCGACAAGTACAATGAGCAGTTCTTC,CASSADKYNEQFF
-,-,TRBV19,TRBJ1-1,13,TGTGCCCACTGGGGGATTGAGAACACTGAAGCTTTCTTT,CAHWGIENTEAFF
-,-,TRBV19,TRBJ2-7,15,TGTGCCAGTAGTATGACGTACGGGGATTCCTACGAGCAGTACTTC,CASSMTYGDSYEQYF
-,-,TRBV7-3,TRBJ2-2,16,TGTGCCAGCAGCTTACGAGCGGGTTGGAACACCGGGGAGCTGTTTTTT,CASSLRAGWNTGELFF
-,-,TRBV5-5,TRBJ2-3,17,TGTGCCAGCAGCTTGGAAGGGGCCAGGCAAGGGACAGATACGCAGTATTTT,CASSLEGARQGTDTQYF
-,-,TRBV7-2,TRBJ2-7,13,TGTGCCAGCAGCTTGATGGGTCAAAACGAGCAGTACTTC,CASSLMGQNEQYF
-,-,TRBV5-5,TRBJ1-5,16,TGTGCCAGCAGCTTGGCGGCAGGGAGGAGCAATCAGCCCCAGCATTTT,CASSLAAGRSNQPQHF
-,-,TRBV7-9,TRBJ1-6,15,TGTGCCAGCAGCGATGCTAGTCATGGCAGTTCACCCCTCCACTTT,CASSDASHGSSPLHF
-,TRBD1,TRBV24-1,TRBJ2-2,16,TGTGCCACCAGTGATTCCGCTGACAGGGGCACCGGGGAGCTGTTTTTT,CATSDSADRGTGELFF
-,-,TRBV2,TRBJ1-4,13,TGTGCCATAGCAGTAAACGCCCAGGAAAAACTGTTTTTT,CAIAVNAQEKLFF
-,TRBD1,TRBV7-8,TRBJ2-1,17,TGTGCCAGCAGCTTAGCGGAGGACAGGGTTACCTACAATGAGCAGTTCTTC,CASSLAEDRVTYNEQFF
few,TRBD2,TRBV3-1/TRBV3-2,TRBJ2-3,15,TGTGCCAGCAGCCTTCTAGCGGGAGAAACAGATACGCAGTATTTT,CASSLLAGETDTQYF
once,-,TRBV7-6,TRBJ1-6,13,TGTGCCAGCAGCCCCAACCTTCGGGGTCCCCTCCACTTT,CASSPNLRGPLHF
-,TRBD1,TRBV10-3,TRBJ2-7,13,TGTGCCACAGAGGACAGGGGGGCCTACGAGCAGTACTTC,CATEDRGAYEQYF
-,TRBD2,TRBV19,TRBJ2-1,18,TGTGCCAGTAGTCCAACCGGACTAGCGGGGACATCGCTCGATGAGCAGTTCTTC,CASSPTGLAGTSLDEQFF
-,-,TRBV5-1,TRBJ1-3,18,TGCGCCAGCAGCTTTACCGCCCTGCAGGGGAAGGCTGGAAACACCATATATTTT,CASSFTALQGKAGNTIYF
-,-,TRBV7-2,TRBJ1-1,12,TGTGCCAGCAGCTTTGGAAGGGAGGGGATTTTCTTT,CASSFGREGIFF
-,TRBD1,TRBV6-5,TRBJ2-1,14,TGTGCCAGTCAAGGACAGGGGGTATACAATGAGCAGTTCTTC,CASQGQGVYNEQFF
once,-,TRBV15,TRBJ1-2,15,TGTGCCACCAGCAGAGATCCTCTAGGGGTGGAGGGCTACACCTTC,CATSRDPLGVEGYTF
-,-,TRBV7-9,TRBJ2-7,14,TGTGCCAGCAGCTCCGGACGGGAAATCTACGAGCAGTACTTC,CASSSGREIYEQYF
-,-,TRBV2,TRBJ2-5,13,TGTGCCAGCAGTGGGACTGGCCAAGAGACCCAGTACTTC,CASSGTGQETQYF
-,TRBD2,TRBV5-6,TRBJ2-1,14,TGTGCCAGCAGTTTTGCGGGGGGGCAAGATGAGCAGTTCTTC,CASSFAGGQDEQFF
-,TRBD1,TRBV19,TRBJ1-1,16,TGTGCCAGTAGTATCCCGACAGGGAGGGCGAACACTGAAGCTTTCTTT,CASSIPTGRANTEAFF
-,TRBD1,TRBV6-5,TRBJ1-1,14,TGTGCCAGCAGTCACCGGGACAGGGGCACTGAAGCTTTCTTT,CASSHRDRGTEAFF
-,TRBD2,TRBV7-6,TRBJ2-2,15,TGTGCCAGCAGCTTATCGGGACTAGACACCGGGGAGCTGTTTTTT,CASSLSGLDTGELFF
-,-,TRBV11-2,TRBJ2-5,15,TGTGCCAGCAGCTTAGGGTCAGGGGCTGGAGAGACCCAGTACTTC,CASSLGSGAGETQYF
-,-,TRBV20-1,TRBJ1-5,13,TGCAGTGCTAGTGGGGTTACGGATCAGCCCCAGCATTTT,CSASGVTDQPQHF
-,-,TRBV4-3,TRBJ1-4,15,TGCGCCAGCAGCCAAACGACAGCAACTAATGAAAAACTGTTTTTT,CASSQTTATNEKLFF
-,-,TRBV9,TRBJ1-1,14,TGTGCCAGCAGCGTAGCTACGGACAACACTGAAGCTTTCTTT,CASSVATDNTEAFF
-,-,TRBV4-3,TRBJ1-2,14,TGCGCCAGCAGCCAAGATCACAGGGTTAATGGCTACACCTTC,CASSQDHRVNGYTF
once,-,TRBV4-3,TRBJ1-5,17,TGCGCCAGCAGCCAAGACCTCAGGGTAAGGAGCAATCAGCCCCAGCATTTT,CASSQDLRVRSNQPQHF
-,-,TRBV24-1,TRBJ2-5,14,TGTGCCACCAGTGACCCCAGGAGTTGGGAGACCCAGTACTTC,CATSDPRSWETQYF
-,TRBD2,TRBV7-8,TRBJ2-1,17,TGTGCCAGCAGCTTAGAGAGGGGACTAGCGGGGGTCAATGAGCAGTTCTTC,CASSLERGLAGVNEQFF
-,TRBD2,TRBV7-9,TRBJ2-3,14,TGTGCCAGCAGCCGGGAGGGGGTGACAGATACGCAGTATTTT,CASSREGVTDTQYF
-,TRBD1,TRBV5-1,TRBJ1-2,15,TGCGCCAGCAGCTTGTCAGGGGGCGCGGGGTATGGCTACACCTTC,CASSLSGGAGYGYTF
-,TRBD1,TRBV5-4,TRBJ1-1,12,TGTGCCAGCAGCTTACAGGGGAGAGAAGCTTTCTTT,CASSLQGREAFF
few,-,TRBV2,TRBJ1-1,11,TGTGCCACGGTGGACAGAAACGAAGCTTTCTTT,CATVDRNEAFF
-,-,TRBV3-1/TRBV3-2,TRBJ1-5,14,TGTGCCAGCAGCCAATCTCTAGGCAATCAGCCCCAGCATTTT,CASSQSLGNQPQHF
once,-,TRBV19,TRBJ1-4,11,TGTGCCAGTACCTGGGGTGAAAAACTGTTTTTT,CASTWGEKLFF
once,-,TRBV19,TRBJ1-5,15,TGTGCCAGTAGTCCCCTAACCCTACACCATCAGCCCCAGCATTTT,CASSPLTLHHQPQHF
-,-,TRBV27,TRBJ1-3,14,TGTGCCAGCAGTTCCGGCAGCTCTGGAAACACCATATATTTT,CASSSGSSGNTIYF
-,TRBD1,TRBV5-1,TRBJ2-1,15,TGCGCCAGCAGCCTTGGACAGGGGGCAGGTTATGAGCAGTTCTTC,CASSLGQGAGYEQFF